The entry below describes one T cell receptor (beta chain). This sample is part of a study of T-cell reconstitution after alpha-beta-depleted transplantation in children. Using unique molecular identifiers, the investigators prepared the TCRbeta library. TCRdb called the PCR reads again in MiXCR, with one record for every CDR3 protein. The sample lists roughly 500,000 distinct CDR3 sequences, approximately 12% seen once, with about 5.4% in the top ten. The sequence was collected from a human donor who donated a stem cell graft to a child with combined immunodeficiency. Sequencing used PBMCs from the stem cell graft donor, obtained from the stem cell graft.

The CDR3 DNA follows: TGTGCCAGCAGTCCGACAGGGGACTGGTCGGATACGCAGTATTTT. Its translation is CASSPTGDWSDTQYF. The J gene is TRBJ2-3, the V gene TRBV27, with TRBD1 identical over 8 bases. The germline V gene encodes CDR1 MNHEY and CDR2 SMNVEV (reference sequence). The CDR3 covers 15 residues. Trimming removed 5 bases from V and 6 bases from J; junction bases left unmatched: 10.